Below are 32 T cell receptor beta chains sequenced from a single sample in a study of beta chain features in type 1 diabetes (dated by TCRdb to between 2017 and 2018). The protocol used for the library was the immunoSEQ multiplex PCR assay. The entire amount of isolated RNA was reverse transcribed using the High Capacity cDNA Reverse Transcription Kit, so the sequenced TCRB transcripts were expressed ones. In its TCRdb copy, this immuneACCESS table keeps in-frame sequences only and misses some clones. Where compared with another copy, unresolved V genes explain less than half of these, and the others have no known cause. For this sample the table gives 200,000 to 250,000 clones, of which 68% were detected only once. The ten largest account for 0.053% of the sample. What was sequenced was naive CD4+ T cells from blood. This specimen's cell subset or site label, per the study, means: true naive CD4+ T cells. The receptors stem from a man younger than 40 in good health.

This clone was seen a handful of times. DNA for the CDR3: TGTGCCAGCAGCTCCCGGGACAGGGGGCAGCCCCAGCATTTT. It encodes CASSSRDRGQPQHF. The chain combines TRBV7-6 with TRBJ1-5, with 11 bases identical to TRBD1. The CDR3 sequence is 14 residues long. The trim removed 4 bases at V and 7 bases at J, leaving 3 bases unmatched. Per germline, CDR1 SGHVS and CDR2 FNYEAQ. The full variable domain, rest sourced from reference TRBV7-6 and TRBJ1-5, is GAGVSQSPRYKVTKRGQDVALRCDPISGHVSLYWYRQALGQGPEFLTYFNYEAQQDKSGLPNDRFSAERPEGSISTLTIQRTEQRDSAMYRCASSSRDRGQPQHFGDGTRLSIL.

This clone has more than one count but fewer than ten. The J gene is TRBJ1-1, the V gene TRBV29-1, with 7 positions matching TRBD1. With 5 bases clipped from V and 10 bases from J, the junction kept 10 bases outside the gene matches. The length of the CDR3 is 12 residues. From germline, CDR1 is SQVTM and CDR2 ANQGSEA. CDR3 in DNA: TGCAGCGTTCCCCCAGGGGGGGATGGAGCTTTCTTT. Its protein is CSVPPGGDGAFF.

V is TRBV14 and J is TRBJ2-3, with TRBD1 matching over 7 bases. With 0 bases clipped from V and 3 bases from J, the junction kept 6 bases outside the gene matches. The CDR3 is 16 residues long. Germline CDR1 is SGHDN and CDR2 is FVKESK. The CDR3 is CASSQDIGTVTDTQYF. DNA for the CDR3: TGTGCCAGCAGCCAAGATATCGGGACAGTTACAGATACGCAGTATTTT.

This chain connects TRBV9 to TRBJ2-1; D remains ambiguous. V dropped 0 bases and J dropped 2 bases, with 9 bases sitting between them. CDR3 length: 15 amino acids. From germline, CDR1 is SGDLS and CDR2 YYNGEE. The CDR3 DNA reads as TGTGCCAGCAGCGTAGGACTTCTTGCCTACAATGAGCAGTTCTTC. This sequence encodes CASSVGLLAYNEQFF.

This clone was recorded once. The V call is TRBV29-1, the J call TRBJ2-1; D possibly corresponds to TRBD2 (5 bases). Trimming shortened V by 6 bases and J by 6 bases, and 15 bases separated the two germline ends. The CDR3 loop spans 13 amino acids. Looked up from germline, CDR1 is SQVTM and CDR2 is ANQGSEA. CDR3 sequence reads: CSVTGPRANEQFF. The CDR3 region has the DNA TGCAGCGTGACGGGCCCGAGGGCCAATGAGCAGTTCTTC.

V gene TRBV15 combines with J gene TRBJ2-1; unclear D gene. Trimming left V 0 bases short and J 15 bases short, with 15 bases between. CDR1 is LNHNV, CDR2 YYDKDF, per germline (reference sequence). The CDR3 extends over 13 amino acids. The CDR3 DNA reads TGTGCCACCAGCAGAGATGAGGTTGAAGGGCCGTTCTTC. Protein: CATSRDEVEGPFF.

The J gene is TRBJ2-1, the V gene TRBV5-1; D remains unclear. The CDR3 contains 16 residues. Germline-derived CDR1 and CDR2 are SGHRS and YFSETQ. The V gene lost 0 bases and the J gene lost 4 bases, with 14 bases spanning the gap. CDR3 residues: CASSLDLASEYNEQFF. In nucleotides, the CDR3 is TGCGCCAGCAGCTTGGATCTCGCATCAGAGTACAATGAGCAGTTCTTC.

This chain links TRBV2 with TRBJ1-1; D gene uncertain. CDR3 length: 12 amino acids. The germline gives CDR1 SNHLY, CDR2 FYNNEI. V shed 6 bases and J shed 6 bases, with 11 bases lying between them. DNA of the CDR3: TGTGCCAGCAGGCAGCCCGAGGCTGAAGCTTTCTTT. Its translation: CASRQPEAEAFF. The full variable domain, in which reference TRBV2 and TRBJ1-1 provide the parts outside the CDR3, is EPEVTQTPSHQVTQMGQEVILRCVPISNHLYFYWYRQILGQKVEFLVSFYNNEISEKSEIFDDQFSVERPDGSNFTLKIRSTKLEDSAMYFCASRQPEAEAFFGQGTRLTVV.

The V gene is TRBV7-9, the J gene TRBJ2-3; D is ambiguous. Trimming took off 2 bases at V and 0 bases at J, with 18 bases between the two ends. The CDR3 runs to 18 residues. Germline V gene lookup returns CDR1 SEHNR and CDR2 FQNEAQ (reference sequence). CDR3 in DNA: TGTGCCAGCAGCTTATATCGTCCGTCTACAACTAGCACAGATACGCAGTATTTT. Its translation is CASSLYRPSTTSTDTQYF.

This sequence joins TRBV19 and TRBJ2-5; D may be TRBD1 or TRBD2 (5 bases each). There are 13 residues in the CDR3. Germline V gene data show CDR1 as LNHDA and CDR2 as SQIVND (reference sequence). Trimming removed 5 bases at V and 5 bases at J, with 12 bases between. CDR3 bases: TGTGCCAGTAGTCAGGGTAGGGACGAGACCCAGTACTTC. This codes for CASSQGRDETQYF.

The V call is TRBV29-1, the J call TRBJ1-2; D remains unclear. Per the germline V gene, CDR1 is SQVTM and CDR2 is ANQGSEA. The length of the CDR3 is 12 residues. Trimming removed 1 base from V and 0 bases from J, with 3 bases in between. DNA of the CDR3: TGCAGCGTTGAAGCCTCTAACTATGGCTACACCTTC. As protein: CSVEASNYGYTF. The variable domain in full, completed from reference TRBV29-1 and TRBJ1-2, reads SAVISQKPSRDICQRGTSLTIQCQVDSQVTMMFWYRQQPGQSLTLIATANQGSEATYESGFVIDKFPISRPNLTFSTLTVSNMSPEDSSIYLCSVEASNYGYTFGSGTRLTVV.

This clone was counted only a few times. This sequence joins TRBV29-1 and TRBJ2-3, with D perhaps matching TRBD1 (5 bases). Germline CDR1 reads SQVTM; CDR2 reads ANQGSEA. This CDR3 has 13 residues. Between the trimmed V and J ends, which lost 5 bases and 6 bases, there was a span of 15 bases. DNA of the CDR3: TGCAGCGTTCTGGGGCGGTCTTTGGATACGCAGTATTTT. Translated, it gives CSVLGRSLDTQYF.

This rearrangement joins TRBV14 to TRBJ2-5, with D possibly being TRBD2 (5 bases). CDR3 length equals 14 residues. CDR1 and CDR2 from the germline V gene are SGHDN and FVKESK. V gave up 1 base and J gave up 5 bases, with 11 bases separating them. The CDR3 DNA reads as TGTGCCAGCAGCCAAGTCCGGGAACCCGAGACCCAGTACTTC. Its translation is CASSQVREPETQYF. Full variable domain (missing parts from reference TRBV14 and TRBJ2-5): EAGVTQFPSHSVIEKGQTVTLRCDPISGHDNLYWYRRVMGKEIKFLLHFVKESKQDESGMPNNRFLAERTGGTYSTLKVQPAELEDSGVYFCASSQVREPETQYFGPGTRLLVL.

The CDR3 loop reads CASSLDAGRFYGYTF. The CDR3 DNA sequence: TGTGCCAGCAGCTTAGACGCCGGACGGTTCTATGGCTACACCTTC. The chain uses TRBV7-2 and TRBJ1-2; D is ambiguous. The CDR3 loop spans 15 amino acids. V was shortened by 1 base and J by 4 bases, with 13 bases between the two germline ends. CDR1 SGHTA and CDR2 FQGNSA come from the germline V gene. Combining the CDR3 with reference TRBV7-2 and TRBJ1-2 gives the whole variable domain GAGVSQSPSNKVTEKGKDVELRCDPISGHTALYWYRQSLGQGLEFLIYFQGNSAPDKSGLPSDRFSAERTGGSVSTLTIQRTQQEDSAVYLCASSLDAGRFYGYTFGSGTRLTVV.

The rearrangement links TRBV29-1 to TRBJ2-3; the D gene is possibly TRBD2 (6 bases). Per the germline V gene, CDR1 is SQVTM and CDR2 is ANQGSEA. V was trimmed by 0 bases and J by 4 bases, leaving 14 bases between them. The CDR3 contains 15 residues. This chain's CDR3 is CSVEDGGLHADTQYF. The CDR3 DNA follows: TGCAGCGTTGAAGATGGGGGACTTCATGCAGATACGCAGTATTTT.

The rearrangement links TRBV10-3 to TRBJ1-5; D is possibly TRBD1 (6 bases). The V gene lost 3 bases and the J gene lost 4 bases, with 10 bases spanning the gap. The CDR3 is 14 amino acids. The germline V gene has CDR1 ENHRY and CDR2 SYGVKD. The CDR3 here is CAISDGRGNQPQHF. In DNA, the CDR3 is TGTGCCATCAGTGACGGCAGGGGAAATCAGCCCCAGCATTTT.

The rearrangement links TRBV13 to TRBJ2-7; TRBD2 matches 10 bases. V trimming: 7 bases; J trimming: 5 bases; junction bases outside the gene matches: 11. The CDR3 extends over 15 amino acids. Germline-derived CDR1 and CDR2 are PRHDT and FYEKMQ (reference sequence). CDR3 DNA sequence: TGTGCCAGCAACACTGTAGCGGGAGGCCGCGACGAGCAGTACTTC. Its translation: CASNTVAGGRDEQYF.

This clone was detected only a few times. This rearrangement joins TRBV7-9 to TRBJ2-5; D not certain. The CDR3 loop spans 10 amino acids. CDR1 and CDR2 (germline): SEHNR, FQNEAQ (reference sequence). V lost 5 bases, J lost 5 bases, and 3 bases lay in between. CDR3 bases: TGTGCCAGCAGCCGGGAGACCCAGTACTTC. Translated, it gives CASSRETQYF. The full variable domain, in which reference TRBV7-9 and TRBJ2-5 provide the parts outside the CDR3, is DTGVSQNPRHKITKRGQNVTFRCDPISEHNRLYWYRQTLGQGPEFLTYFQNEAQLEKSRLLSDRFSAERPKGSFSTLEIQRTEQGDSAMYLCASSRETQYFGPGTRLLVL.

The chain combines TRBV29-1 with TRBJ2-3; 8 nucleotides match TRBD2. CDR1 SQVTM and CDR2 ANQGSEA come from the germline V gene. The CDR3 runs 12 residues. V lost 6 bases, J lost 2 bases, and 1 base stayed unmatched. The DNA for the CDR3 is TGCAGCGTAGCGGGGGTCACAGATACGCAGTATTTT. Its protein product is CSVAGVTDTQYF.

This chain connects TRBV4-3 to TRBJ2-1, with D possibly TRBD2 on 5 matching bases. V lost 8 bases and J lost 6, with 8 bases in between. Germline CDR1 reads LGHNA; CDR2 reads YSLEER. This CDR3 contains 11 residues. CDR3 sequence reads: CASGRGNEQFF. CDR3 bases: TGCGCCAGCGGCCGGGGCAATGAGCAGTTCTTC.

The chain joins TRBV9 to TRBJ2-1; weak D call: TRBD2 (6 bases). Trimming shortened V by 0 bases and J by 5 bases, and 15 bases separated the two germline ends. CDR3 length: 16 amino acids. Germline assignment: CDR1 SGDLS and CDR2 YYNGEE. The CDR3 reads CASSVEGGGSDNEQFF. DNA for the CDR3: TGTGCCAGCAGCGTAGAGGGCGGAGGGTCCGACAATGAGCAGTTCTTC.

This clone was seen a few times. This chain links TRBV30 with TRBJ1-3; D is unresolved. The V and J ends lost 5 bases and 1 base respectively, with 6 bases between them. CDR3 length equals 12 residues. Germline lookup yields CDR1 GTSNPN and CDR2 SVGIG (reference sequence). The CDR3 sequence: CAWDVSGNTIYF. The CDR3 region has the DNA TGTGCCTGGGACGTTTCTGGAAACACCATATATTTT. Supplemented by reference TRBV30 and TRBJ1-3, the full variable domain reads SQTIHQWPATLVQPVGSPLSLECTVEGTSNPNLYWYRQAAGRGLQLLFYSVGIGQISSEVPQNLSASRPQDRQFILSSKKLLLSDSGFYLCAWDVSGNTIYFGEGSWLTVV.

V is TRBV30 and J is TRBJ1-6; D ambiguous. The ends were cut back, 2 bases at V and 7 bases at J, with 15 bases in the middle. The CDR3 totals 15 residues. Per germline, CDR1 GTSNPN and CDR2 SVGIG (reference sequence). CDR3 DNA sequence: TGTGCCTGGAGTAGAGAGGTGAACACAAATTCACCCCTCCACTTT. It is translated as CAWSREVNTNSPLHF.

This clone was recorded a few times. CDR3 sequence (DNA): TGCAGCGTTGAGAGGGGGCAGGGTAGCTACGAGCAGTACTTC. Its protein is CSVERGQGSYEQYF. The rearrangement uses TRBV29-1 and TRBJ2-7, with 7 bases fitting TRBD1. CDR3 length: 14 amino acids. Trimming removed 3 bases from V and 3 bases from J; junction bases left unmatched: 8. Germline loops: CDR1 SQVTM, CDR2 ANQGSEA.

The V call is TRBV9, the J call TRBJ1-2; maybe TRBD1 (5 bases). The V and J ends lost 2 bases and 3 bases respectively, with 11 bases between them. This CDR3 has 14 residues. Germline V gives CDR1 SGDLS, CDR2 YYNGEE. This CDR3 is CASSVEDIYYGYTF. The DNA for the CDR3 is TGTGCCAGCAGCGTTGAGGACATCTACTATGGCTACACCTTC. The full variable domain, rest sourced from reference TRBV9 and TRBJ1-2, is DSGVTQTPKHLITATGQRVTLRCSPRSGDLSVYWYQQSLDQGLQFLIQYYNGEERAKGNILERFSAQQFPDLHSELNLSSLELGDSALYFCASSVEDIYYGYTFGSGTRLTVV.

The rearrangement joins TRBV10-3 to TRBJ2-1, with D perhaps matching TRBD1 or TRBD2 (5 bases each). Germline CDR1 reads ENHRY; CDR2 reads SYGVKD. With 10 bases removed from V and 8 bases from J, the gap between germline ends came to 15 bases. The CDR3 is made up of 12 amino acids. In DNA, the CDR3 is TGTGCCACAGGGACCGCCGTGGATGAGCAGTTCTTC. This gives the protein CATGTAVDEQFF.

CDR3 sequence (DNA): TGCAGCGTTGAAGATATCCTGAGTACCGGGGAGCTGTTTTTT. This codes for CSVEDILSTGELFF. The V gene is TRBV29-1, the J gene TRBJ2-2; D remains unclear. Trimming cost V 0 bases and J 5 bases, with 10 bases left between them. The V gene's germline CDR1 is SQVTM and CDR2 ANQGSEA. The CDR3 is 14 residues long.

This clone was seen just once. The genes are TRBV7-2 and TRBJ1-4; 11 bases are shared with TRBD1. After removal of 5 bases from V and 7 bases from J, the junction contained 6 bases not matched to a gene. The CDR3 spans 15 residues. Looked up from germline, CDR1 is SGHTA and CDR2 is FQGNSA. CDR3 region: CASSPDRGPGEKLFF. The CDR3 DNA reads TGTGCCAGCAGCCCGGACAGGGGGCCCGGTGAAAAACTGTTTTTT.

This clone has just one count. V is TRBV30 and J is TRBJ2-7; 8 nucleotides match TRBD1. Germline lookup yields CDR1 GTSNPN and CDR2 SVGIG (reference sequence). The CDR3 loop spans 17 amino acids. The ends lost 0 bases at V and 4 bases at J; junction bases unmatched: 14. The CDR3 spells CAWSVKRTGRRLYEQYF. The DNA for the CDR3 is TGTGCCTGGAGTGTAAAGAGGACAGGGAGAAGGCTATACGAGCAGTACTTC. The full variable domain, in which reference TRBV30 and TRBJ2-7 provide the parts outside the CDR3, is SQTIHQWPATLVQPVGSPLSLECTVEGTSNPNLYWYRQAAGRGLQLLFYSVGIGQISSEVPQNLSASRPQDRQFILSSKKLLLSDSGFYLCAWSVKRTGRRLYEQYFGPGTRLTVT.

V is TRBV30 and J is TRBJ2-1; D is unresolved. The CDR3 covers 12 residues. Per the germline V gene, CDR1 is GTSNPN and CDR2 is SVGIG (reference sequence). Trimming shortened V by 2 bases and J by 4 bases, and 6 bases separated the two germline ends. This chain's CDR3 is CAWSKGYNEQFF. The DNA for the CDR3 is TGTGCCTGGAGTAAGGGTTACAATGAGCAGTTCTTC.

The chain couples TRBV14 to TRBJ2-7, with D uncertain. Per the germline V gene, CDR1 is SGHDN and CDR2 is FVKESK. The CDR3 extends over 14 amino acids. Deletions cut 3 bases from V and 3 bases from J, with 12 bases between. The CDR3 spells CASSQAGGFYEQYF. The CDR3 nucleotides are TGTGCCAGCAGCCAGGCCGGCGGTTTCTACGAGCAGTACTTC. Full variable domain (rest looked up from reference TRBV14 and TRBJ2-7): EAGVTQFPSHSVIEKGQTVTLRCDPISGHDNLYWYRRVMGKEIKFLLHFVKESKQDESGMPNNRFLAERTGGTYSTLKVQPAELEDSGVYFCASSQAGGFYEQYFGPGTRLTVT.

This clone was seen a handful of times. This chain connects TRBV29-1 to TRBJ2-2; a possible D gene is TRBD1 (5 bases). The CDR3 has 12 residues. V lost 6 bases and J lost 4, with 9 bases in between. The germline V gene has CDR1 SQVTM and CDR2 ANQGSEA. The CDR3 region is CSVRVVTGELFF. For the CDR3, the DNA is TGCAGCGTCAGGGTGGTCACCGGGGAGCTGTTTTTT.